The clone carrying this T cell receptor delta chain is classed as large (0.1 to 1%). The data derive from a study of gamma-delta T cells after stem cell transplantation. Germline V gene data show CDR1 as GEAIGNYY and CDR2 as EKD. The CDR3 has 19 residues. J was trimmed by 3 bases and V by 3 bases; bases with no gene match: 17. TCRdb ran CATT on the RT-PCR reads. The sample has 2,000 to 2,500 delta-chain clones, approximately 20% seen once; the top ten hold just under 8%. The chain carries TRDV2 and TRDJ1, with TRDD3 matching over 11 bases. The TCR originated in a human donor. It is not recorded whose cells these are; they may come from a transplant donor. The sample comprised gamma-delta T cells. The CDR3 reads CACDFLPRMGDTGPDKLIF. Written as DNA, the CDR3 is TGTGCCTGTGACTTCCTTCCTCGGATGGGGGATACGGGGCCCGATAAACTCATCTTT.